Sequencing of this T cell receptor beta chain was carried out in a study of shared clonotypes between healthy human individuals. Study details: CD4 naive and CD4 memory each took three plates per donor, while CD8 naive took two and CD8 memory one. Study-wide results and limits: Since donors were few, the genetic and exposure-history diversity represented was limited. Of the naive CD4 clonotypes, around 5% were shared across a handful of donors.

The CDR3 spans 15 residues. Trimming removed 1 base at V and 0 bases at J, with 9 bases between. The germline V gene has CDR1 MDHEN and CDR2 SYDVKM. Investigators spread the genomic DNA of each subset evenly over several immunoSEQ plates. Here immunoSEQ multiplex PCR was the method, and the copy in TCRdb shows in-frame clones only, minus some. The sample gives about 2.3 million clones, roughly 90% of which show up once; 0.3% to 0.4% is in the top ten. Comments on this clone: Its cognate antigen is unknown.

This rearrangement joins TRBV28 to TRBJ1-2; D not certain. The sample taken for sequencing was naive CD4+ T cells from PBMCs. This sample's subset: CD45RA+ positively selected. The sequence was obtained from a man between 18 and 35 years old in good health. Some clones in this sample may be carry-over from other donors' samples. CDR3 amino acids: CASSLLDASNYGYTF. The CDR3 DNA is TGTGCCAGCAGTTTATTAGACGCCTCTAACTATGGCTACACCTTC.